A selection of T cell receptor beta chains follows, all from one sample in a study of identical twins. TCRdb reprocessed the 5' RACE reads via MiXCR and lists one record per CDR3 protein. The data hold approximately 690,000 distinct CDR3 sequences, with around 6.1% observed a single time. The sequenced material came from naive T cells sorted from blood. These receptors were obtained from a man younger than 35 in good health. The CDR3 runs from the conserved cysteine through the conserved F or W. The order of the fields is CDR3 protein, CDR3 DNA, V gene, clone size, J gene, D gene. The D gene is left open where the match is weak. The listing skips clone size in some rows; elsewhere it reads once, few, many or a size class.

cdr3_aa: CASSLRGTGTNEQFF; cdr3_nt: TGTGCCAGCAGCTTGCGGGGGACAGGGACGAATGAGCAGTTCTTC; v_call: TRBV7-3; clone_size: NA; j_call: TRBJ2-1; d_call: TRBD1
cdr3_aa: CASSWVAGSNEQFF; cdr3_nt: TGTGCCAGCAGCTGGGTAGCGGGATCCAATGAGCAGTTCTTC; v_call: TRBV5-6; clone_size: many; j_call: TRBJ2-1; d_call: TRBD2
cdr3_aa: CAWSNMLNTEAFF; cdr3_nt: TGTGCCTGGAGTAATATGTTGAACACTGAAGCTTTCTTT; v_call: TRBV30; clone_size: NA; j_call: TRBJ1-1; d_call: NA
cdr3_aa: CASSNLLAGSGDTQYF; cdr3_nt: TGTGCCAGCAGTAACTTGCTAGCGGGCAGCGGGGATACGCAGTATTTT; v_call: TRBV12-3/TRBV12-4; clone_size: many; j_call: TRBJ2-3; d_call: TRBD2
cdr3_aa: CSARRGLSTDTQYF; cdr3_nt: TGCAGTGCTAGGCGAGGGCTGAGCACAGATACGCAGTATTTT; v_call: TRBV20-1; clone_size: many; j_call: TRBJ2-3; d_call: NA
cdr3_aa: CASRLAQLSGEQFF; cdr3_nt: TGTGCCAGCAGGCTGGCCCAACTCTCGGGTGAGCAGTTCTTC; v_call: TRBV6-1; clone_size: many; j_call: TRBJ2-1; d_call: NA
cdr3_aa: CASSEISYGTYEQYF; cdr3_nt: TGTGCCAGTAGTGAGATTTCCTATGGGACCTACGAGCAGTACTTC; v_call: TRBV19; clone_size: NA; j_call: TRBJ2-7; d_call: NA
cdr3_aa: CASSKVSFQETQYF; cdr3_nt: TGTGCCAGCAGCAAAGTGAGCTTCCAAGAGACCCAGTACTTC; v_call: TRBV14; clone_size: few; j_call: TRBJ2-5; d_call: NA
cdr3_aa: CASSYSGQVQETQYF; cdr3_nt: TGTGCCAGCAGTTACTCCGGACAGGTCCAAGAGACCCAGTACTTC; v_call: TRBV6-5; clone_size: many; j_call: TRBJ2-5; d_call: TRBD1
cdr3_aa: CSASSPSGGYEQYF; cdr3_nt: TGCAGTGCTAGTTCCCCTAGCGGGGGGTACGAGCAGTACTTC; v_call: TRBV20-1; clone_size: many; j_call: TRBJ2-7; d_call: TRBD2
cdr3_aa: CASNTTSGRSHNEQFF; cdr3_nt: TGTGCCAGCAACACTACTAGCGGGAGATCCCACAATGAGCAGTTCTTC; v_call: TRBV27; clone_size: many; j_call: TRBJ2-1; d_call: TRBD2
cdr3_aa: CASSQPGTSGSWKTQYF; cdr3_nt: TGCGCCAGCAGCCAGCCGGGGACTAGCGGGAGTTGGAAGACCCAGTACTTC; v_call: TRBV4-1; clone_size: NA; j_call: TRBJ2-5; d_call: TRBD2
cdr3_aa: CASSHDTDTQYF; cdr3_nt: TGTGCCAGCAGCCACGACACAGATACGCAGTATTTT; v_call: TRBV7-2; clone_size: many; j_call: TRBJ2-3; d_call: NA
cdr3_aa: CASRLQESSYNEQFF; cdr3_nt: TGTGCCAGCAGACTACAGGAGAGCTCCTACAATGAGCAGTTCTTC; v_call: TRBV12-3/TRBV12-4; clone_size: few; j_call: TRBJ2-1; d_call: NA
cdr3_aa: CASSRLAGGPSSYNEQFF; cdr3_nt: TGTGCCAGCAGCCGACTAGCGGGAGGGCCTAGCTCCTACAATGAGCAGTTCTTC; v_call: TRBV14; clone_size: few; j_call: TRBJ2-1; d_call: TRBD2
cdr3_aa: CASRQGVPYNSPLHF; cdr3_nt: TGTGCCAGCAGACAGGGCGTGCCCTATAATTCACCCCTCCACTTT; v_call: TRBV27; clone_size: NA; j_call: TRBJ1-6; d_call: NA
cdr3_aa: CSVEPAGSYGYTF; cdr3_nt: TGCAGCGTTGAGCCGGCAGGGAGCTATGGCTACACCTTC; v_call: TRBV29-1; clone_size: NA; j_call: TRBJ1-2; d_call: NA
cdr3_aa: CASSLGQDMGTGELFF; cdr3_nt: TGCGCCAGCAGCCTTGGTCAGGACATGGGTACCGGGGAGCTGTTTTTT; v_call: TRBV5-1; clone_size: NA; j_call: TRBJ2-2; d_call: NA
cdr3_aa: CASSPNLGTQYF; cdr3_nt: TGTGCCAGCAGTCCAAACTTGGGTACGCAGTATTTT; v_call: TRBV2; clone_size: few; j_call: TRBJ2-3; d_call: NA
cdr3_aa: CASTPSTGVGYTF; cdr3_nt: TGTGCCAGCACCCCATCGACAGGGGTCGGCTACACCTTC; v_call: TRBV12-3/TRBV12-4; clone_size: many; j_call: TRBJ1-2; d_call: TRBD1
cdr3_aa: CASSPGAIVGNEQFF; cdr3_nt: TGTGCCAGCTCACCTGGGGCTATCGTGGGCAATGAGCAGTTCTTC; v_call: TRBV18; clone_size: NA; j_call: TRBJ2-1; d_call: NA
cdr3_aa: CASSFDRGLSGANVLTF; cdr3_nt: TGCGCCAGCAGCTTCGACAGGGGGCTATCTGGGGCCAACGTCCTGACTTTC; v_call: TRBV5-1; clone_size: many; j_call: TRBJ2-6; d_call: TRBD1
cdr3_aa: CASSAGGPGNEQFF; cdr3_nt: TGTGCCAGCAGTGCGGGAGGGCCTGGTAATGAGCAGTTCTTC; v_call: TRBV27; clone_size: many; j_call: TRBJ2-1; d_call: TRBD2
cdr3_aa: CASSFQGGEGYTF; cdr3_nt: TGTGCCAGCAGTTTTCAGGGAGGAGAAGGCTACACCTTC; v_call: TRBV27; clone_size: NA; j_call: TRBJ1-2; d_call: NA
cdr3_aa: CASSPLQGLAGYTF; cdr3_nt: TGTGCCAGCAGTCCCCTACAGGGGTTGGCTGGCTACACCTTC; v_call: TRBV27; clone_size: few; j_call: TRBJ1-2; d_call: TRBD1
cdr3_aa: CASSQEGLSGNTIYF; cdr3_nt: TGTGCCAGCAGCCAAGAGGGGCTCTCTGGAAACACCATATATTTT; v_call: TRBV27; clone_size: many; j_call: TRBJ1-3; d_call: NA
cdr3_aa: CASSSRDRGPDTQYF; cdr3_nt: TGTGCCAGCAGTTCAAGGGACAGGGGGCCAGATACGCAGTATTTT; v_call: TRBV6-5; clone_size: many; j_call: TRBJ2-3; d_call: TRBD1
cdr3_aa: CASSLDRVPGELFF; cdr3_nt: TGCGCCAGCAGCTTGGACAGGGTTCCCGGGGAGCTGTTTTTT; v_call: TRBV5-1; clone_size: many; j_call: TRBJ2-2; d_call: NA
cdr3_aa: CASSQWRPTDTQYF; cdr3_nt: TGTGCCAGCTCCCAGTGGCGTCCGACAGATACGCAGTATTTT; v_call: TRBV18; clone_size: NA; j_call: TRBJ2-3; d_call: NA
cdr3_aa: CSARDLDSGRHTIYF; cdr3_nt: TGCAGTGCTAGAGATCTTGACAGCGGAAGACACACCATATATTTT; v_call: TRBV20-1; clone_size: few; j_call: TRBJ1-3; d_call: NA
cdr3_aa: CASSLAGLGTDTQYF; cdr3_nt: TGTGCCAGCAGCCTCGCCGGACTAGGAACAGATACGCAGTATTTT; v_call: TRBV14; clone_size: NA; j_call: TRBJ2-3; d_call: TRBD2
cdr3_aa: CASSLGQGLVGSPLHF; cdr3_nt: TGCGCCAGCAGCTTGGGGCAGGGACTGGTTGGATCACCCCTCCACTTT; v_call: TRBV5-1; clone_size: NA; j_call: TRBJ1-6; d_call: NA
cdr3_aa: CASSLGLSNNEQFF; cdr3_nt: TGTGCCAGCAGCCTGGGACTCTCAAACAATGAGCAGTTCTTC; v_call: TRBV9; clone_size: NA; j_call: TRBJ2-1; d_call: NA
cdr3_aa: CAITPGQGNTDTQYF; cdr3_nt: TGTGCCATCACCCCGGGACAGGGAAACACAGATACGCAGTATTTT; v_call: TRBV10-3; clone_size: many; j_call: TRBJ2-3; d_call: TRBD1
cdr3_aa: CSVSNEQFF; cdr3_nt: TGCAGCGTTAGTAATGAGCAGTTCTTC; v_call: TRBV29-1; clone_size: many; j_call: TRBJ2-1; d_call: NA
cdr3_aa: CSVSGANVLTF; cdr3_nt: TGCAGCGTTTCCGGGGCCAACGTCCTGACTTTC; v_call: TRBV29-1; clone_size: many; j_call: TRBJ2-6; d_call: NA
cdr3_aa: CSARDGIYEQYF; cdr3_nt: TGCAGTGCTAGGGACGGGATCTACGAGCAGTACTTC; v_call: TRBV20-1; clone_size: NA; j_call: TRBJ2-7; d_call: NA
cdr3_aa: CASRLGANNEQFF; cdr3_nt: TGTGCCAGCAGATTAGGGGCCAACAATGAGCAGTTCTTC; v_call: TRBV12-3/TRBV12-4; clone_size: many; j_call: TRBJ2-1; d_call: NA
cdr3_aa: CASSYRDVQETQYF; cdr3_nt: TGTGCCAGCAGCTACAGGGACGTACAAGAGACCCAGTACTTC; v_call: TRBV11-2; clone_size: few; j_call: TRBJ2-5; d_call: NA
cdr3_aa: CASSVDRGRRKYF; cdr3_nt: TGTGCCAGCAGCGTGGACAGGGGGCGACGCAAGTACTTC; v_call: TRBV2; clone_size: few; j_call: TRBJ2-7; d_call: TRBD1
cdr3_aa: CATSDLEASGSNEQFF; cdr3_nt: TGTGCCACCAGTGATTTGGAGGCTAGCGGGTCCAATGAGCAGTTCTTC; v_call: TRBV24-1; clone_size: NA; j_call: TRBJ2-1; d_call: TRBD2
cdr3_aa: CSASDPRGLAGGRSYNEQFF; cdr3_nt: TGCAGTGCTAGTGACCCACGGGGACTAGCGGGAGGCCGCTCCTACAATGAGCAGTTCTTC; v_call: TRBV20-1; clone_size: few; j_call: TRBJ2-1; d_call: TRBD2
cdr3_aa: CASSSGQSNTEAFF; cdr3_nt: TGTGCCAGCAGCTCCGGACAGTCGAACACTGAAGCTTTCTTT; v_call: TRBV7-9; clone_size: many; j_call: TRBJ1-1; d_call: NA
cdr3_aa: CASSQAPGLAGEDTQYF; cdr3_nt: TGCGCCAGCAGCCAAGCACCGGGACTAGCGGGAGAAGATACGCAGTATTTT; v_call: TRBV4-1; clone_size: few; j_call: TRBJ2-3; d_call: TRBD2
cdr3_aa: CASILSGRAGEQYF; cdr3_nt: TGTGCCAGCATCCTTAGCGGGAGGGCCGGTGAGCAGTACTTC; v_call: TRBV28; clone_size: NA; j_call: TRBJ2-7; d_call: TRBD2
cdr3_aa: CASGLGGAYGYTF; cdr3_nt: TGTGCTAGTGGTTTGGGGGGAGCGTATGGCTACACCTTC; v_call: TRBV12-5; clone_size: many; j_call: TRBJ1-2; d_call: NA
cdr3_aa: CASTPMWGPGELFF; cdr3_nt: TGTGCCAGCACCCCGATGTGGGGCCCCGGGGAGCTGTTTTTT; v_call: TRBV6-1; clone_size: NA; j_call: TRBJ2-2; d_call: NA
cdr3_aa: CASSEGQSGNTIYF; cdr3_nt: TGTGCCAGCAGTGAAGGGCAATCTGGAAACACCATATATTTT; v_call: TRBV2; clone_size: many; j_call: TRBJ1-3; d_call: NA
cdr3_aa: CASSLAGDFNPLAGVGETQYF; cdr3_nt: TGTGCCAGCAGTTTAGCTGGGGACTTTAACCCACTAGCGGGAGTGGGAGAGACCCAGTACTTC; v_call: TRBV12-3/TRBV12-4; clone_size: many; j_call: TRBJ2-5; d_call: TRBD2
cdr3_aa: CASSLGGHFQETQYF; cdr3_nt: TGTGCCAGCAGTTTAGGGGGACATTTCCAAGAGACCCAGTACTTC; v_call: TRBV12-3/TRBV12-4; clone_size: NA; j_call: TRBJ2-5; d_call: NA
cdr3_aa: CASSLEWGQGTYEQYF; cdr3_nt: TGTGCCAGCAGCTTAGAGTGGGGGCAGGGTACGTACGAGCAGTACTTC; v_call: TRBV7-9; clone_size: few; j_call: TRBJ2-7; d_call: NA
cdr3_aa: CATSSASGSLSTQYF; cdr3_nt: TGTGCCACCAGTTCGGCTAGCGGGAGTCTGTCTACGCAGTATTTT; v_call: TRBV24-1; clone_size: many; j_call: TRBJ2-3; d_call: TRBD2